The clone carrying this T cell receptor (beta chain) has just a few counts. Unique molecular identifiers were incorporated when the TCRbeta library was constructed. Via MiXCR, TCRdb re-called the PCR reads, giving one row per CDR3 protein. This table holds about 610,000 distinct CDR3 sequences, more than 9% found once. This sample is drawn from a study of T-cell reconstitution after alpha-beta-depleted transplantation in children. The CDR3 consists of 12 residues. V shed 5 bases, J shed 10 bases, and the junction held 4 bases outside the gene matches. Germline lookup yields CDR1 MNHEY and CDR2 SVGAGI.

V and J are TRBV6-5 and TRBJ2-1; 8 bases line up with TRBD2. The receptor was isolated from a human donor who donated a stem cell graft to a child with acute myeloid leukemia. The material sequenced was PBMCs from the stem cell graft donor, taken from the stem cell graft. For the CDR3, the DNA is TGTGCCAGCAGTCGGGAGGGACAAGAGCAGTTCTTC. It translates to CASSREGQEQFF.